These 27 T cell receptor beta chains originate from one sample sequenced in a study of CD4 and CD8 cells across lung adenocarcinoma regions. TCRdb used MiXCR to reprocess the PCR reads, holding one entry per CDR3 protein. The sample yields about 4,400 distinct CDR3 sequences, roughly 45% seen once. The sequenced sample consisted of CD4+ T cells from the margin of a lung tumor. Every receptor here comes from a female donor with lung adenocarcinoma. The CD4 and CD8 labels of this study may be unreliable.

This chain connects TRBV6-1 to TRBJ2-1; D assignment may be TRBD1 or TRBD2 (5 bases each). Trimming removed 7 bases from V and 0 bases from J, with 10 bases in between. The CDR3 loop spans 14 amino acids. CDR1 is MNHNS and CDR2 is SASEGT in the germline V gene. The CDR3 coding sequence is TGTGCCAGCAAAGGGACCATCTCCTACAATGAGCAGTTCTTC. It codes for CASKGTISYNEQFF.

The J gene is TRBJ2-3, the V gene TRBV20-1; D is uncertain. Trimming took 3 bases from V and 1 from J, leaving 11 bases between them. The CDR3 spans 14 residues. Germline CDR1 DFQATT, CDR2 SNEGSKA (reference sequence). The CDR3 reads CSASRLYRTDTQYF. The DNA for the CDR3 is TGCAGTGCTAGCCGTCTTTACCGCACAGATACGCAGTATTTT.

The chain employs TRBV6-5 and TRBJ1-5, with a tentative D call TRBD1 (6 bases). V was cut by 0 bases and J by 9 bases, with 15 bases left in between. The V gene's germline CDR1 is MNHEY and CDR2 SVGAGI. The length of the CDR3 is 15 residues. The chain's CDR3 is CASSYSRTVPRPQHF. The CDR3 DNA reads TGTGCCAGCAGTTACTCGAGGACAGTCCCTAGGCCCCAGCATTTT.

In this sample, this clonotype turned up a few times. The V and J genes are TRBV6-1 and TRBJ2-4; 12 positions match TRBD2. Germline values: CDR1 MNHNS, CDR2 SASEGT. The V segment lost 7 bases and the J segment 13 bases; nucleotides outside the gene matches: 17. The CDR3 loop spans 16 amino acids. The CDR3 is CASTRLAGESGNTQYF. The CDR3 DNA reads TGTGCCAGCACCAGACTAGCGGGAGAATCTGGAAACACCCAGTACTTC.

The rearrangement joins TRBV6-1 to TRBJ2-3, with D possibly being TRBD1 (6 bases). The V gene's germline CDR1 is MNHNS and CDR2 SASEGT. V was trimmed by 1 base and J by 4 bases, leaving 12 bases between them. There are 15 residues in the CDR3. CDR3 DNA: TGTGCCAGCAGTGAAGACCCCAGGGGTGCAGATACGCAGTATTTT. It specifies CASSEDPRGADTQYF.

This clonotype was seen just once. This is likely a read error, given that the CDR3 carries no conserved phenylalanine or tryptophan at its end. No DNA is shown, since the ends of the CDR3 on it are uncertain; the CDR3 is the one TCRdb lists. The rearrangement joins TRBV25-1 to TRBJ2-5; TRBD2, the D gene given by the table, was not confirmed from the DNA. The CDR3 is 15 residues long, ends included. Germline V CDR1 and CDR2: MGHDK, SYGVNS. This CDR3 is CASSESTSGQETQYS.

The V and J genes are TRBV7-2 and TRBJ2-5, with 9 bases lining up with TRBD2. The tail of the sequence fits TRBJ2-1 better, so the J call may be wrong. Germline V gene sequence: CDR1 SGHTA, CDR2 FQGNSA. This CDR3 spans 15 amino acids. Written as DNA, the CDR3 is TGTGCCAGCAGCTTAGTAGCGGGGGTCCCCAATGAGCAGTTCTTC. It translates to CASSLVAGVPNEQFF.

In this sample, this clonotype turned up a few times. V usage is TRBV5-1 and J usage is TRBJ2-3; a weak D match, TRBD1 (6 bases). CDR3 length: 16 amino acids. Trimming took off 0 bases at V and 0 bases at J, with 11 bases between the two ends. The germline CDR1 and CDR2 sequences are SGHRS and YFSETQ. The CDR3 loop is CASSLGHRDSTDTQYF. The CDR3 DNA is TGCGCCAGCAGCTTGGGTCACAGGGATAGCACAGATACGCAGTATTTT.

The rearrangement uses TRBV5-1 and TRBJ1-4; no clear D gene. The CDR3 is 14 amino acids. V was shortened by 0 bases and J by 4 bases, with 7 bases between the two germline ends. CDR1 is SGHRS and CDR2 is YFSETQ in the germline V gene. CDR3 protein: CASSLGRSNEKLFF. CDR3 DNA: TGCGCCAGCAGCTTGGGGCGGAGTAATGAAAAACTGTTTTTT.

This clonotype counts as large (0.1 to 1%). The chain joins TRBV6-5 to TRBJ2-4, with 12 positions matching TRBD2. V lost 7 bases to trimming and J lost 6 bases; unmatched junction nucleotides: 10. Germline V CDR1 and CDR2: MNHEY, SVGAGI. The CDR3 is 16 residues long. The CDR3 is CASTRLAGESGNIQYF. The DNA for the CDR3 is TGTGCCAGCACCAGACTAGCGGGAGAATCTGGAAACATTCAGTACTTC.

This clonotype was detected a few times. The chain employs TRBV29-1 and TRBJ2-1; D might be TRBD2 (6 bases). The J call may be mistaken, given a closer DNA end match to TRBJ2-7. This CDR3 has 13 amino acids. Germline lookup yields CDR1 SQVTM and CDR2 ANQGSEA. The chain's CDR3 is CSVVRGNTYEQYF. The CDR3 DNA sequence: TGCAGCGTTGTCCGGGGGAACACCTACGAGCAGTACTTC.

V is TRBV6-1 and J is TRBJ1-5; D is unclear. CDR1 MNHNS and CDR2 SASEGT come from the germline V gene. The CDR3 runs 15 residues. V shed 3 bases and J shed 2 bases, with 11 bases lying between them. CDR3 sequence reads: CASSDPPEGNQPQHF. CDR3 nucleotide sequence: TGTGCCAGCAGTGATCCCCCGGAGGGCAATCAGCCCCAGCATTTT.

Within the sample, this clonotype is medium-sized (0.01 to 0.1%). The chain's CDR3 is CAISVGTWIYNEQFF. In DNA form, the CDR3 reads TGTGCCATCAGTGTTGGGACATGGATTTACAATGAGCAGTTCTTC. The chain links TRBV10-3 to TRBJ2-1; D is perhaps TRBD1 (6 bases). V gave up 4 bases and J gave up 4 bases, with 14 bases separating them. The CDR3 is 15 amino acids. The germline gives CDR1 ENHRY, CDR2 SYGVKD.

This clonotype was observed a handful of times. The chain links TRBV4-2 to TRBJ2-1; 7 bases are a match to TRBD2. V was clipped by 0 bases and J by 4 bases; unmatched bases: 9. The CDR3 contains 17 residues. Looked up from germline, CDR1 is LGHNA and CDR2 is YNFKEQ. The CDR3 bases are TGTGCCAGCAGCCAAGAAGGGGCTAGCGGCCTATACAATGAGCAGTTCTTC. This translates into CASSQEGASGLYNEQFF.

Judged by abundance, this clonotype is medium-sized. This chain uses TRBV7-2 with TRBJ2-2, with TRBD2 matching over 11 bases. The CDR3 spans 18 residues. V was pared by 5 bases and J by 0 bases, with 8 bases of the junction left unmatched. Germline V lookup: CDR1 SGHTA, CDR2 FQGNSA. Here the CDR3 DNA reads TGTGCCAGCAGCCCCGACCGACTAGCGGGGACGAACACCGGGGAGCTGTTTTTT. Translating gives CASSPDRLAGTNTGELFF.

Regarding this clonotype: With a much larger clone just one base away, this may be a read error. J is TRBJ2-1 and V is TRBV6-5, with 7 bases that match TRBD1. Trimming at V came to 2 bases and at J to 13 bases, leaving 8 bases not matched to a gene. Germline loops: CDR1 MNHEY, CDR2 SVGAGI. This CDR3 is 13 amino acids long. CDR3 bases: TGTGCCAGCAGTTACACGGGACAGCGGACCCAGTTCTTC. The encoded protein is CASSYTGQRTQFF.

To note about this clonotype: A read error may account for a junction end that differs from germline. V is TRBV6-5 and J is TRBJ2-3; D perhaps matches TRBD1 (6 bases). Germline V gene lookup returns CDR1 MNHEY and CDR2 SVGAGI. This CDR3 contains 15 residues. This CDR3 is CAGRYSTGGPDTQYF. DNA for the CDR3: TGTGCCGGCAGGTACTCGACAGGTGGCCCAGATACGCAGTACTTT.

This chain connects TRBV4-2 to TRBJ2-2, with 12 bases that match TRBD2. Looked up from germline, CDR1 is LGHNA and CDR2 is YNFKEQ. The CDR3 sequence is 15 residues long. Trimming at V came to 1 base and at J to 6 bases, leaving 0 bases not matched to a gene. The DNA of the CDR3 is TGTGCCAGCAGCCAAGGACTAGCGGGAGCCGGGGAGCTGTTTTTT. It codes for CASSQGLAGAGELFF.

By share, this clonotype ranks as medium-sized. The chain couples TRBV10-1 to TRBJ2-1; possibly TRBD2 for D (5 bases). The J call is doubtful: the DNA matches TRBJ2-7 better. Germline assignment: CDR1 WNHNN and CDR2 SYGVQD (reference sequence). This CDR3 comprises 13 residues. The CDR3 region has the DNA TGCGCCAGCAGTGAGTCGGCGGGCTCAGAGCAGTACTTC. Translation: CASSESAGSEQYF.

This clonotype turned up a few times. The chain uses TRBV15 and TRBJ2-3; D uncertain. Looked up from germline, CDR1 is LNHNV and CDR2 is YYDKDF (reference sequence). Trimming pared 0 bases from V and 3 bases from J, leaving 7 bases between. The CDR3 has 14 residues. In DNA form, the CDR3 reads TGTGCCACCAGCAGAGATACAACGACAGATACGCAGTATTTT. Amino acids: CATSRDTTTDTQYF.

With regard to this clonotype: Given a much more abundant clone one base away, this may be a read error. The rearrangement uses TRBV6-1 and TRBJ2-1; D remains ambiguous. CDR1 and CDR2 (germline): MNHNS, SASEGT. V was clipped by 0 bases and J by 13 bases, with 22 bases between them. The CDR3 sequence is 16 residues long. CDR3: CASSEALRFQIETQFF. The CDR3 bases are TGTGCCAGCAGTGAAGCGCTGAGGTTCCAAATAGAGACCCAGTTCTTC.

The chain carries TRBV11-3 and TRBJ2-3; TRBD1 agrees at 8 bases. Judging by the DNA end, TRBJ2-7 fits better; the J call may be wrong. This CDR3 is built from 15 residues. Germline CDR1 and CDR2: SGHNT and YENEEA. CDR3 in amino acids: CASSLSGGVANEQYF. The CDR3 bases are TGTGCCAGCAGCTTATCAGGGGGCGTTGCTAATGAGCAGTACTTC.

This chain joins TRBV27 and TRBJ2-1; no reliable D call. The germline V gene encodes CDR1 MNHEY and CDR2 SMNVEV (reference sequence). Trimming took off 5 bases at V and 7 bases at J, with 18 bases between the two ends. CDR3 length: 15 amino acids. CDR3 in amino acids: CASSVSNPKVNEQFF. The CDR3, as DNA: TGTGCCAGCAGTGTCAGCAACCCAAAGGTAAATGAGCAGTTCTTC.

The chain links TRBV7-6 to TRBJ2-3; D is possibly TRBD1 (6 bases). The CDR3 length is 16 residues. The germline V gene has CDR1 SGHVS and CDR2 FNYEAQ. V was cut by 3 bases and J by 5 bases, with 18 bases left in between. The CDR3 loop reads CASSLLGGEFKDTQYF. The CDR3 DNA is TGTGCCAGCAGCTTGCTAGGGGGAGAATTTAAAGATACGCAGTATTTT.

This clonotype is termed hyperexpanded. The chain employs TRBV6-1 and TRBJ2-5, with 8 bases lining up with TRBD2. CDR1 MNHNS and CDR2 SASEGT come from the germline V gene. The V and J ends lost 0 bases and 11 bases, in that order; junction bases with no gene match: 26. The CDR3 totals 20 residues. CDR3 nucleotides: TGTGCCAGCAGTGAAGCTGGGGGGGTGGTGGCGGGAGGTACTTGGAGTGAGCAGTACTTC. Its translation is CASSEAGGVVAGGTWSEQYF.

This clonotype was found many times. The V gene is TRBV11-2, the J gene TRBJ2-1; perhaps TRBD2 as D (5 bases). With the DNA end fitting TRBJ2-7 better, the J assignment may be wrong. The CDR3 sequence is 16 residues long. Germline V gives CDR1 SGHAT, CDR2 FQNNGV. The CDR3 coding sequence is TGTGCCAGCAGCTTAGGTGGCGGCAGCGGCTCCTACGAGCAGTACTTC. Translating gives CASSLGGGSGSYEQYF.

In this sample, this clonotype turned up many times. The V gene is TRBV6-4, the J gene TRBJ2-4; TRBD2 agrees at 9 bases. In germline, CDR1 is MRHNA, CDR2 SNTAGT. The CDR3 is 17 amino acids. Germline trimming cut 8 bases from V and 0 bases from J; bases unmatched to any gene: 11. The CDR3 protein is CASPRSRLAVAKNIQYF. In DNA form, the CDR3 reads TGTGCCAGCCCCCGTAGCAGACTAGCGGTAGCCAAAAACATTCAGTACTTC.